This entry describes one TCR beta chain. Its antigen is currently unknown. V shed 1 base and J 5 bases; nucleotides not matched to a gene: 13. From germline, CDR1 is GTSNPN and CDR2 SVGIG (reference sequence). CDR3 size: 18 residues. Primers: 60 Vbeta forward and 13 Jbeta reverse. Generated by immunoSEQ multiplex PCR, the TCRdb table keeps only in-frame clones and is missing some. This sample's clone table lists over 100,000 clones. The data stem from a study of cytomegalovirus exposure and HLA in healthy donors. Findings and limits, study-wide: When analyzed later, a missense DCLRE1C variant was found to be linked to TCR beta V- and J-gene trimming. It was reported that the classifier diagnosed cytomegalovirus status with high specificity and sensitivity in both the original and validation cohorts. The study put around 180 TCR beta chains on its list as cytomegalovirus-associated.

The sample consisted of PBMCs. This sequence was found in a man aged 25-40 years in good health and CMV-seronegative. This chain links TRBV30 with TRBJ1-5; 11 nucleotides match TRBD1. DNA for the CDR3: TGTGCCTGGAGTGCCCCTCCCTACCGGGACAGGGGGGATCAGCCCCAGCATTTT. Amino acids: CAWSAPPYRDRGDQPQHF.